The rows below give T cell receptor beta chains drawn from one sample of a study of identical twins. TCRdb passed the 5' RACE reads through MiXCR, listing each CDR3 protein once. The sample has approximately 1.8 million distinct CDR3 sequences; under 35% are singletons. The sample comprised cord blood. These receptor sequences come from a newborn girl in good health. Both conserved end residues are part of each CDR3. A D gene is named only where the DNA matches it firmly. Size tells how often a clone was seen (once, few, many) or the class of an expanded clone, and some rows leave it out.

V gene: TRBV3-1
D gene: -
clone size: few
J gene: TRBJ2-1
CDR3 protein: CASSLNGASSRNEQFF
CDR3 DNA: TGTGCCAGCAGCCTCAATGGGGCGTCTAGCCGCAATGAGCAGTTCTTC

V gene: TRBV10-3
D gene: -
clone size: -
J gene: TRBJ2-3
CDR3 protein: CAIRRDTPGSTDTQYF
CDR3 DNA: TGTGCCATCAGAAGGGACACCCCAGGGAGCACAGATACGCAGTATTTT

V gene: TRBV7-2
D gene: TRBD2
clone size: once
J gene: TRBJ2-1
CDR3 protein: CASSVLAGGYSSYNEQFF
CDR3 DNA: TGTGCCAGCAGCGTCCTAGCGGGGGGATACAGCTCCTACAATGAGCAGTTCTTC

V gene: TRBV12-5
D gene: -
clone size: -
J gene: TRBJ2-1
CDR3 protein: CASGLVLNYLENNEQFF
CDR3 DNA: TGTGCTAGTGGTTTGGTACTGAATTACTTGGAAAACAATGAGCAGTTCTTC

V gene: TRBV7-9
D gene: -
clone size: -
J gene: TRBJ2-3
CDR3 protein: CASSPGTRRVTDTQYF
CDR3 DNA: TGTGCCAGCAGCCCAGGGACTCGCAGGGTCACAGATACGCAGTATTTT

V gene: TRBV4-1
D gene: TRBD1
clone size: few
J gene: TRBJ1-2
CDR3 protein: CASSQKEVTGGSDGYTF
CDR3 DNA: TGCGCCAGCAGCCAAAAAGAGGTTACAGGGGGCTCAGATGGCTACACCTTC

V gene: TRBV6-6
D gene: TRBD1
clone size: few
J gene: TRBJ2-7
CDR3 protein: CASRMGQVLYEQYF
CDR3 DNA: TGTGCCAGTCGGATGGGACAGGTACTCTACGAGCAGTACTTC

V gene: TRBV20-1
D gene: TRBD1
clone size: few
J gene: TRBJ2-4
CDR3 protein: CSAPGTGLLAKNIQYF
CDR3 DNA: TGCAGTGCTCCCGGGACAGGGTTGCTAGCCAAAAACATTCAGTACTTC

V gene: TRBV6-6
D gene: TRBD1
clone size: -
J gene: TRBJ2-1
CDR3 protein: CASRTGTGGSNEQFF
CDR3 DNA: TGTGCCAGCAGAACCGGGACAGGGGGGTCGAATGAGCAGTTCTTC

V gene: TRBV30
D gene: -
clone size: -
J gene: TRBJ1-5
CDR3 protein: CAWSAASIDQPQHF
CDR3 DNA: TGTGCCTGGAGTGCAGCTAGTATCGATCAGCCCCAGCATTTT

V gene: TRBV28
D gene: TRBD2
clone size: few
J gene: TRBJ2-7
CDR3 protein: CAGTSGSYEQYF
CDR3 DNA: TGTGCCGGGACTAGCGGCTCCTACGAGCAGTACTTC

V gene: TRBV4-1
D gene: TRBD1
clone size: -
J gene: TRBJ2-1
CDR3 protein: CASSQGTGGFHNEQFF
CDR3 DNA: TGCGCCAGCAGCCAAGGGACAGGGGGGTTTCACAATGAGCAGTTCTTC

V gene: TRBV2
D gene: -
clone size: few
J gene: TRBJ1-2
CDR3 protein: CASSGENASGYTF
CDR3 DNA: TGTGCCAGCAGTGGCGAGAATGCGAGCGGCTACACCTTC

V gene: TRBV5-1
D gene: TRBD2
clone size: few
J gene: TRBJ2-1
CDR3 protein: CASSLGGTRMLNEQFF
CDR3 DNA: TGCGCCAGCAGCTTGGGGGGGACTAGAATGCTGAATGAGCAGTTCTTC

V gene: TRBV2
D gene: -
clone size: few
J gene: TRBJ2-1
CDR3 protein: CASSEGLGRSSSSYNEQFF
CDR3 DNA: TGTGCCAGCAGTGAGGGGCTGGGTCGGTCCTCTAGCTCCTACAATGAGCAGTTCTTC

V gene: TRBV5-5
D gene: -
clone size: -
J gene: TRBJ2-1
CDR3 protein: CASSPSTGVWFF
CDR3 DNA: TGTGCCAGCAGCCCTTCGACGGGGGTTTGGTTCTTC

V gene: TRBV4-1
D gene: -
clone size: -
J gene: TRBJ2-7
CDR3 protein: CASSQGPGLNYEQYF
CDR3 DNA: TGCGCCAGCAGCCAAGGGCCGGGACTTAACTACGAGCAGTACTTC

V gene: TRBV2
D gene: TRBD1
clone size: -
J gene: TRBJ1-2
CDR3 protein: CASSEEATGVDGYTF
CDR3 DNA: TGTGCCAGCAGTGAAGAGGCGACAGGGGTGGATGGCTACACCTTC

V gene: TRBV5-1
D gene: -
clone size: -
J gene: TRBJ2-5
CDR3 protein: CASSLWLATGNEQYF
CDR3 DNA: TGCGCCAGCAGCTTGTGGCTAGCGACCGGCAATGAGCAGTACTTC

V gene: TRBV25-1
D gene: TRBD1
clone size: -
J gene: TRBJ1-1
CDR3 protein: CASSDLDRGTEAFF
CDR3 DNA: TGTGCCAGCAGTGATTTGGACAGGGGGACTGAAGCTTTCTTT

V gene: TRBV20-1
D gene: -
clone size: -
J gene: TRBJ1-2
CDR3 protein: CSARAQEDPLYGYTF
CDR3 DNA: TGCAGTGCTAGGGCCCAGGAAGACCCCCTCTATGGCTACACCTTC

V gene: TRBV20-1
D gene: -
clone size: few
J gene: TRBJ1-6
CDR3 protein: CSARDSGSYNSPLHF
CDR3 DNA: TGCAGTGCTAGGGACAGTGGATCCTATAATTCACCCCTCCACTTT

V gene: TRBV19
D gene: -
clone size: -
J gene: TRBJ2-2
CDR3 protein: CASSTGRNTGELFF
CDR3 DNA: TGTGCCAGTAGTACAGGACGGAACACCGGGGAGCTGTTTTTT

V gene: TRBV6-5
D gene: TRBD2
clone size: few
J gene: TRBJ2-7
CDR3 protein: CASSYTGTSGTEQYF
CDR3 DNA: TGTGCCAGCAGTTATACCGGGACTAGCGGGACCGAGCAGTACTTC

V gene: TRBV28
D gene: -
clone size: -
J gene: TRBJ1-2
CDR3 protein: CASSGGSGYTF
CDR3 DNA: TGTGCCAGCAGTGGGGGCAGTGGCTACACCTTC

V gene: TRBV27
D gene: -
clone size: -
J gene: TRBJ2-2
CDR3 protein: CASSLRRVVGTGELFF
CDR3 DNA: TGTGCCAGCAGTTTGAGGCGGGTGGTCGGCACCGGGGAGCTGTTTTTT

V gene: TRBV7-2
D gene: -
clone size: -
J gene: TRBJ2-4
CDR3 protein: CASRVAPGPLFFWEQYF
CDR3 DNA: TGTGCCAGCAGGGTTGCGCCGGGACCTCTTTTTTTCTGGGAGCAGTACTTC

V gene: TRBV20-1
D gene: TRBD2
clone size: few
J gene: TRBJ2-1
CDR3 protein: CSAIIPGLAGGDFYNEQFF
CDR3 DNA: TGCAGTGCTATTATCCCGGGACTAGCGGGAGGGGATTTCTACAATGAGCAGTTCTTC

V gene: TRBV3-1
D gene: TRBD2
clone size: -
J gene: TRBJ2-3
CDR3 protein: CASSQEPLAGFRDTQYF
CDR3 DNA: TGTGCCAGCAGCCAAGAACCCCTAGCGGGGTTTAGAGATACGCAGTATTTT

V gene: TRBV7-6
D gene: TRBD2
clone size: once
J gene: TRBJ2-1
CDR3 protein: CASSLVGGTPNNEQFF
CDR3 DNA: TGTGCCAGCAGCTTAGTGGGGGGGACCCCAAACAATGAGCAGTTCTTC

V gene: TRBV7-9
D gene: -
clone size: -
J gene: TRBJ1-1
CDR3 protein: CASSLAWEAFF
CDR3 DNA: TGTGCCAGCAGCTTAGCGTGGGAAGCTTTCTTT

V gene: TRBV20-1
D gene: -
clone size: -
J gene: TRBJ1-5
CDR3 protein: CSARVVFGDQPQHF
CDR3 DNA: TGCAGTGCTAGAGTAGTTTTCGGGGATCAGCCCCAGCATTTT

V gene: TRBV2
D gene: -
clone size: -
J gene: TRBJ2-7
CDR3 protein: CASRKTTFHEQYF
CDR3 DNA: TGTGCCAGCAGGAAGACTACATTCCACGAGCAGTACTTC

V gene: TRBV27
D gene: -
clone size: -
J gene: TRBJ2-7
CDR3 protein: CASSYRSLYEQYF
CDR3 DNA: TGTGCCAGCAGTTACAGGAGCCTCTACGAGCAGTACTTC

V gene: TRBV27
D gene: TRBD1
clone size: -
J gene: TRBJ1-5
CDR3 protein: CASSPIGTGGNQPQHF
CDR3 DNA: TGTGCCAGCAGTCCCATAGGGACAGGGGGCAATCAGCCCCAGCATTTT

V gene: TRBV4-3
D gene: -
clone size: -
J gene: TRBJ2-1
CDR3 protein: CASSQDKGGKYNEQFF
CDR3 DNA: TGCGCCAGCAGCCAAGATAAAGGCGGCAAATACAATGAGCAGTTCTTC

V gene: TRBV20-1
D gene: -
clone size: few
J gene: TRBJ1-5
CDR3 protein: CSASRSTDSNQPQHF
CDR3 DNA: TGCAGTGCTAGTAGGTCGACAGATAGCAATCAGCCCCAGCATTTT

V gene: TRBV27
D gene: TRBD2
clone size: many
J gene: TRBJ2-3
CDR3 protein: CASSSLAGGGTDTQYF
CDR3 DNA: TGTGCCAGCAGTTCACTAGCGGGAGGGGGCACAGATACGCAGTATTTT

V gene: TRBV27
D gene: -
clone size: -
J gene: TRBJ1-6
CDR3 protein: CASSFGGVKGSPLHF
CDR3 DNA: TGTGCCAGCAGTTTTGGGGGGGTTAAAGGTTCACCCCTCCACTTT

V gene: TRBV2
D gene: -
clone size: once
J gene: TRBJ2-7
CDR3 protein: CASRRTSNNEQYF
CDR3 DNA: TGTGCCAGCAGGCGGACCTCGAACAATGAGCAGTACTTC

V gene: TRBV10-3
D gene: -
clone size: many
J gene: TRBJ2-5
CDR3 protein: CAIRDTSGETQYF
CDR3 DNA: TGTGCCATCAGGGACACTAGTGGGGAGACCCAGTACTTC

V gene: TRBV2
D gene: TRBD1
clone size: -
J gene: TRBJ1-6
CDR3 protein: CASSPNRGTNSPLHF
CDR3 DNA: TGTGCCAGCAGTCCTAACAGGGGGACTAATTCACCCCTCCACTTT

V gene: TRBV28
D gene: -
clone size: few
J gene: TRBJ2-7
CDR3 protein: CASSLYAGGDYEQYF
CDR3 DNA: TGTGCCAGCAGTTTATACGCAGGGGGGGACTACGAGCAGTACTTC

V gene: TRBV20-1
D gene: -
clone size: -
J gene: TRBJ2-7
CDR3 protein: CSARDLRGKGNEQYF
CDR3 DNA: TGCAGTGCTAGAGATTTGCGGGGAAAGGGCAATGAGCAGTACTTC

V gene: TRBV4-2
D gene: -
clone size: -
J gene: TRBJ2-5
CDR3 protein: CASSQESGPKETQYF
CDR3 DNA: TGTGCCAGCAGCCAAGAATCGGGACCAAAAGAGACCCAGTACTTC

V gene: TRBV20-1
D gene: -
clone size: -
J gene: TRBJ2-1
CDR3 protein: CSASPGTDYNEQFF
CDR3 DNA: TGCAGTGCCTCACCCGGGACGGACTACAATGAGCAGTTCTTC

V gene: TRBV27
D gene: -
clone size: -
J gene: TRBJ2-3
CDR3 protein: CASSHRTRGGPDTQYF
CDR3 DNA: TGTGCCAGCAGTCACCGGACTAGGGGGGGTCCAGATACGCAGTATTTT

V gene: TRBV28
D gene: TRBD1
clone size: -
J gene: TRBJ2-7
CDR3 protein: CASSRLRDRVPEQYF
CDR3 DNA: TGTGCCAGCAGTCGACTCCGGGACAGGGTCCCCGAGCAGTACTTC

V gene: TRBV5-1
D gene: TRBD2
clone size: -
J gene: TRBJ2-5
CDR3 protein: CASSVDPGLANEQYF
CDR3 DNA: TGCGCCAGCAGCGTAGATCCGGGACTAGCGAATGAGCAGTACTTC

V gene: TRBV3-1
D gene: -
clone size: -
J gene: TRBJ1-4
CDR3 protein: CASSQGTGYGEKLFF
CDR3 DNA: TGTGCCAGCAGCCAAGGAACAGGGTACGGTGAAAAACTGTTTTTT

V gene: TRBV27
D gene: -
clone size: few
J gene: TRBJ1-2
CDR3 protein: CASSLKARATNYGYTF
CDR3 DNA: TGTGCCAGCAGTTTAAAGGCTAGGGCCACCAACTATGGCTACACCTTC